This is a list of T cell receptor beta chains from one sample in a study of T-cell reconstitution after alpha-beta-depleted transplantation in children. MiXCR, run by TCRdb on the PCR reads, gives a single entry per CDR3 protein. The sample includes 780,000 or so distinct CDR3 sequences, roughly 15% of them seen just once. The sample here was PBMCs, mostly from graft donor cells, taken 360 days after TCRalphabeta/CD19-depleted stem cell transplant. These receptors originate from a male patient younger than 18 who had a stem cell transplant for acute lymphoblastic leukemia, so the T cells may come from the graft donor. Each CDR3 is given with its conserved first and last residue. Each record gives: D gene, clone size, V gene, J gene, CDR3 protein, CDR3 DNA. A D gene is named only where the DNA matches it firmly. Clone size is not always given. Where it is, it says once, few, many or a class for expanded clones.

D gene: TRBD2
clone size: -
V gene: TRBV9
J gene: TRBJ2-1
CDR3 protein: CASSVDLAGLWVDEQFF
CDR3 DNA: TGTGCCAGCAGCGTAGATCTAGCGGGATTGTGGGTGGATGAGCAGTTCTTC

D gene: -
clone size: -
V gene: TRBV30
J gene: TRBJ1-3
CDR3 protein: CAWSRTGFGNTIYF
CDR3 DNA: TGTGCCTGGAGTAGAACAGGGTTTGGGAACACCATATATTTT

D gene: TRBD2
clone size: -
V gene: TRBV24-1
J gene: TRBJ2-5
CDR3 protein: CATRYSAGGGETQYF
CDR3 DNA: TGTGCCACCAGGTACAGCGCGGGAGGGGGGGAGACCCAGTACTTC

D gene: TRBD2
clone size: few
V gene: TRBV7-6
J gene: TRBJ2-7
CDR3 protein: CASSLEGPGLAGGKGYEQYF
CDR3 DNA: TGTGCCAGCAGCTTAGAGGGTCCGGGACTAGCGGGAGGGAAGGGGTACGAGCAGTACTTC

D gene: TRBD2
clone size: -
V gene: TRBV5-1
J gene: TRBJ2-3
CDR3 protein: CASSLPGTSGGTDTQYF
CDR3 DNA: TGCGCCAGCAGCTTGCCTGGGACTAGCGGAGGCACAGATACGCAGTATTTT

D gene: -
clone size: many
V gene: TRBV10-3
J gene: TRBJ1-4
CDR3 protein: CAISAYPATNEKLFF
CDR3 DNA: TGTGCCATCAGTGCGTACCCCGCAACTAATGAAAAACTGTTTTTT

D gene: -
clone size: many
V gene: TRBV5-1
J gene: TRBJ2-7
CDR3 protein: CASSLGTGPLNEQYF
CDR3 DNA: TGCGCCAGCAGCTTAGGAACAGGCCCATTGAACGAGCAGTACTTC

D gene: TRBD1
clone size: -
V gene: TRBV4-1
J gene: TRBJ1-2
CDR3 protein: CASSPDRDRYDGYTF
CDR3 DNA: TGCGCCAGCAGTCCGGACCGGGACAGGTATGATGGCTACACCTTC

D gene: -
clone size: -
V gene: TRBV9
J gene: TRBJ2-6
CDR3 protein: CASSVGRSGANVLTF
CDR3 DNA: TGTGCCAGCAGCGTAGGGCGCTCTGGGGCCAACGTCCTGACTTTC

D gene: -
clone size: -
V gene: TRBV12-3/TRBV12-4
J gene: TRBJ2-5
CDR3 protein: CASRLRQETQYF
CDR3 DNA: TGTGCCAGCAGGTTACGGCAAGAGACCCAGTACTTC

D gene: -
clone size: few
V gene: TRBV7-6
J gene: TRBJ2-5
CDR3 protein: CASSLSSALVEETQYF
CDR3 DNA: TGTGCCAGCAGCTTATCCTCTGCGCTGGTTGAAGAGACCCAGTACTTC

D gene: -
clone size: few
V gene: TRBV27
J gene: TRBJ1-2
CDR3 protein: CASSLIPGSYGYTF
CDR3 DNA: TGTGCCAGCAGTTTAATTCCAGGGAGCTATGGCTACACCTTC

D gene: TRBD1
clone size: few
V gene: TRBV25-1
J gene: TRBJ1-2
CDR3 protein: CASNPTGGYGYTF
CDR3 DNA: TGTGCCAGCAACCCGACAGGGGGCTATGGCTACACCTTC

D gene: -
clone size: many
V gene: TRBV5-1
J gene: TRBJ2-7
CDR3 protein: CASSLDPFYEQYF
CDR3 DNA: TGCGCCAGCAGCTTGGATCCATTCTACGAGCAGTACTTC

D gene: -
clone size: -
V gene: TRBV5-1
J gene: TRBJ2-7
CDR3 protein: CASSLDAGEIEQYF
CDR3 DNA: TGCGCCAGCAGCTTGGATGCAGGGGAGATCGAGCAGTACTTC

D gene: -
clone size: few
V gene: TRBV15
J gene: TRBJ1-3
CDR3 protein: CATSRDQGSGNTIYF
CDR3 DNA: TGTGCCACCAGCAGAGATCAGGGTTCAGGAAACACCATATATTTT

D gene: -
clone size: few
V gene: TRBV5-1
J gene: TRBJ1-2
CDR3 protein: CASSFSTPNYGYTF
CDR3 DNA: TGCGCCAGCAGCTTTTCCACTCCTAACTATGGCTACACCTTC

D gene: -
clone size: few
V gene: TRBV7-7
J gene: TRBJ2-2
CDR3 protein: CASSLRAGAWTNTGELFF
CDR3 DNA: TGTGCCAGCAGCTTAAGAGCCGGGGCGTGGACGAACACCGGGGAGCTGTTTTTT

D gene: -
clone size: many
V gene: TRBV4-1
J gene: TRBJ2-4
CDR3 protein: CASSLLGNIQYF
CDR3 DNA: TGCGCCAGCAGCCTACTAGGAAACATTCAGTACTTC

D gene: -
clone size: few
V gene: TRBV9
J gene: TRBJ2-7
CDR3 protein: CASSVDFQGAKSYEQYF
CDR3 DNA: TGTGCCAGCAGCGTAGATTTTCAGGGAGCGAAGTCCTACGAGCAGTACTTC

D gene: -
clone size: -
V gene: TRBV9
J gene: TRBJ1-1
CDR3 protein: CASSLGGGTEAYF
CDR3 DNA: TGTGCCAGCAGCCTAGGGGGGGGCACTGAAGCTTACTTT

D gene: -
clone size: many
V gene: TRBV7-9
J gene: TRBJ2-5
CDR3 protein: CASSFPSSETQYF
CDR3 DNA: TGTGCCAGCAGCTTCCCCTCCTCAGAGACCCAGTACTTC

D gene: TRBD2
clone size: -
V gene: TRBV7-8
J gene: TRBJ2-7
CDR3 protein: CASSLGVRGGPHYEQYF
CDR3 DNA: TGTGCCAGCAGCTTAGGGGTTCGGGGAGGGCCCCACTACGAGCAGTACTTC

D gene: TRBD2
clone size: -
V gene: TRBV3-1
J gene: TRBJ2-3
CDR3 protein: CASSQEVGLAADTQYF
CDR3 DNA: TGTGCCAGCAGCCAAGAAGTTGGACTAGCCGCAGATACGCAGTATTTT